This T cell receptor (beta chain) was documented in a study of Tregs in tolerant kidney transplant recipients (dated by TCRdb to the late 2010s). Study-wide context: Transplants used related donors with nonmyeloablative bone marrow transplantation; mixed chimerism was transient in the human trials. Before combined kidney and bone marrow transplantation, this study identified donor-specific regulatory T cells using TCRbeta sequencing and then followed those same cells after transplant. The investigation overall reported the following: Because the PCR primers were changed over time for some patients, nucleotide-level comparison could not be performed across the samples from those patients. In tolerant patients, donor-specific Tregs expanded more than Tregs overall, which suggests antigen-driven rather than nonspecific expansion. The study was limited by small patient numbers, and the findings need validation in larger populations and under other immunosuppression protocols. Expanding Tregs with activated donor B cells appeared to identify the most biologically relevant and donor-specific TCRbeta repertoire. Biological reproducibility was not examined directly, but technical replication error appeared to be minimal.

On this clone itself: The antigen it recognizes is unknown. No clone much larger than this one lies a single base away; base qualities are absent.

Genomic DNA was extracted from sorted cells with the QIAGEN DNeasy Blood and Tissue Kit for TCRbeta CDR3 sequencing. Through immunoSEQ, high-throughput TCRbeta CDR3 sequencing was done commercially, including PCR amplification with internal controls and bias correction. Concerning the study's data processing: Unique productive TCRbeta sequences were defined by CDR3 nucleotide sequence where primers matched, and otherwise by CDR3 amino acid sequence together with Vbeta and Jbeta genes. As a correction for sorting error, sequences shared between sorted populations at a frequency ratio of 2:1 or less were discarded, and the remaining shared sequences were assigned to the higher population. A sequence was defined as donor-reactive if the sequence was expanded at least 5-fold in CFSE-low cells compared with unstimulated cells and had a frequency of at least 0.01% in CFSE-low cells. Jensen-Shannon divergence calculated on the top 100 TCRbeta sequences ranked by frequency was used to measure repertoire divergence. For samples with multiple sequencing runs, sorting error was corrected in each run separately before the runs were combined. Held by TCRdb, this immuneACCESS table contains in-frame sequences only and omits some clones. Under half of the omission traces to an unresolved V gene where checked; the cause of the rest is unknown. The DNA gave D and trimming, while V, J and clone size come from that table. The sample table lists about 83,000 clones, 98% of them with a count of one. The ten largest clones add up to roughly 0.59% of the sample.

Taken with the paper, the label for time point translates to: blood sample drawn before combined kidney and bone marrow transplant. Thawed PBMCs were FACS-sorted into unstimulated Tregs (CD4+CD25+CD127-), CD4+ non-Tregs (CD4+CD25-), CD4 cells and CD8 cells. The patients were a few recipients of combined kidney and bone marrow transplants from the ITN036ST trial, and samples were available only for these trial subjects. Healthy control blood was processed to PBMCs with a Ficoll density gradient and then cryopreserved, whereas patient PBMCs were collected both before and after transplant. The CDR3 starts with the cysteine, ends with the phenylalanine, and has 11 residues. The retained sequence is limited to the CDR3, 33 bases, with the frame set at the first base. From a lookup of the germline V gene, CDR1 and CDR2 are SGHRS and YFSETQ. Relative to germline, V is 3 bases shorter and J is 8 bases shorter, with 6 bases between their ends.

In this chain, TRBV5-1 is recombined with TRBJ2-1, with the D segment identity uncertain. Here the sequenced sample was CD4+ T cells from blood, taken before the transplant. This clonotype was sampled from a human donor who received a combined kidney and bone marrow transplant. The CDR3 in this case is CASSSSYEQFF. The sequenced DNA: TGCGCCAGCAGCTCGAGCTATGAGCAGTTCTTC.